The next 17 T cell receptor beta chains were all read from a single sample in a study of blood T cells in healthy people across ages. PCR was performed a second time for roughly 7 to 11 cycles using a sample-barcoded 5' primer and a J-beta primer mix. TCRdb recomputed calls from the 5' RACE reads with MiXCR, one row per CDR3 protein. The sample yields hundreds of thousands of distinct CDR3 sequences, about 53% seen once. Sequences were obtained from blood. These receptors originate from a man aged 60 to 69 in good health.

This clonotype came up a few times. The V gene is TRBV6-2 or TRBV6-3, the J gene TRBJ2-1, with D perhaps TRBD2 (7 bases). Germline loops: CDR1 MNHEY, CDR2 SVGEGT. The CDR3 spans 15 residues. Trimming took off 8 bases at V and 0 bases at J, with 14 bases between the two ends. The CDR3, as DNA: TGTGCCAGCCGTAGGGGGGGCGCCTCCTACAATGAGCAGTTCTTC. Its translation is CASRRGGASYNEQFF.

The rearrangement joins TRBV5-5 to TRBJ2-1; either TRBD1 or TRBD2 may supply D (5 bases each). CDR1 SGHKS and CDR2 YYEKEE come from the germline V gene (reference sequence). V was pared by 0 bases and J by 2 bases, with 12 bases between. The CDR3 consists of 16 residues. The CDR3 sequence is CASSLGSGPTYNEQFF. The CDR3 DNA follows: TGTGCCAGCAGCTTGGGGTCGGGGCCAACCTACAATGAGCAGTTCTTC.

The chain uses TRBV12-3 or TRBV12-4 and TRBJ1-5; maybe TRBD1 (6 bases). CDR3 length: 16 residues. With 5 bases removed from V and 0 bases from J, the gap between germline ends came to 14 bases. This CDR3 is CASSQDDRYSNQPQHF. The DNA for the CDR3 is TGTGCCAGCAGTCAAGACGACAGGTATAGCAATCAGCCCCAGCATTTT.

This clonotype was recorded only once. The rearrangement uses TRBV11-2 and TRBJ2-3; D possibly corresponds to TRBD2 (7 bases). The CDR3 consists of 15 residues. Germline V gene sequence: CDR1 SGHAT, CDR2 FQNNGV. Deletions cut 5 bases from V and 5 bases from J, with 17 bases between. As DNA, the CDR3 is TGTGCCAGCAGCCAGAACGCGGGGGCTAGAGATACGCAGTATTTT. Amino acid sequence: CASSQNAGARDTQYF.

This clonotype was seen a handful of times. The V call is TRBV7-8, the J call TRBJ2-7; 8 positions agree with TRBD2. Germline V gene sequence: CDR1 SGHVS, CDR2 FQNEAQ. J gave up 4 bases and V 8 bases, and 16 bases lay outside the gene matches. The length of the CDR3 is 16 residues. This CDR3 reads CASASPGGQRGYEQYF. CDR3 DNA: TGTGCCAGCGCTTCGCCGGGGGGGCAGAGAGGTTACGAGCAGTACTTC.

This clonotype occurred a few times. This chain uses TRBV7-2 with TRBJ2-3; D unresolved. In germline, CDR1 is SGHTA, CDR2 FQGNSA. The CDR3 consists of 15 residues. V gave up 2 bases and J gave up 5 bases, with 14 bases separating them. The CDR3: CASSLLGIQKDTQYF. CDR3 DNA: TGTGCCAGCAGCTTATTGGGGATACAGAAAGATACGCAGTATTTT.

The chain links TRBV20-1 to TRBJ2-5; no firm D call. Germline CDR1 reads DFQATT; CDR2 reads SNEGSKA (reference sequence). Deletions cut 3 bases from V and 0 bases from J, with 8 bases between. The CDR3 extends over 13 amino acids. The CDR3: CSARSSYQETQYF. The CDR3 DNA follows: TGCAGTGCTAGGTCCTCATACCAAGAGACCCAGTACTTC.

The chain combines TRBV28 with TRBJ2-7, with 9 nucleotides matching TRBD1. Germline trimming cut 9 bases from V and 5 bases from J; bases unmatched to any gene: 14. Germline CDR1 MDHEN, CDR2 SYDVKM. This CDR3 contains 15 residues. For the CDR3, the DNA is TGTGCCAGTTCCCCCGCCGGGACAGGGACCCACGAGCAGTACTTC. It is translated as CASSPAGTGTHEQYF.

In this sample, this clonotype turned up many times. The CDR3 here is CASSSLQETQYF. The CDR3 region has the DNA TGTGCCAGCAGTTCTCTCCAAGAGACCCAGTACTTC. The chain links TRBV2 to TRBJ2-5; D is ambiguous. The V end was cut by 5 bases, the J end by 1 base, with 5 bases between. Germline V gives CDR1 SNHLY, CDR2 FYNNEI. The CDR3 totals 12 residues.

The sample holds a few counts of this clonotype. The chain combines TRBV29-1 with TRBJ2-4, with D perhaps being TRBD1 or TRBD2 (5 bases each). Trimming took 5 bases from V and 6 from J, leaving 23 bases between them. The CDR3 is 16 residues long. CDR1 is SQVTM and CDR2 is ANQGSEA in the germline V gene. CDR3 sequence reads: CSVSPSSHIGGNIQYF. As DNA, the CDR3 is TGCAGCGTTTCCCCCAGCTCCCATATTGGGGGAAACATTCAGTACTTC.

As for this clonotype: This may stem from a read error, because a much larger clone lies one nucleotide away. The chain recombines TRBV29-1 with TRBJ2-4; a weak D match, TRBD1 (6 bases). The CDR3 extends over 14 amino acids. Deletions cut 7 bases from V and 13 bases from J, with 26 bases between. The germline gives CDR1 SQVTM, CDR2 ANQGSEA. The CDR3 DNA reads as TGCAGCGCTAAGAGACAGGAAGGGGGAGTGAAGCAGTACTTC. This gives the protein CSAKRQEGGVKQYF.

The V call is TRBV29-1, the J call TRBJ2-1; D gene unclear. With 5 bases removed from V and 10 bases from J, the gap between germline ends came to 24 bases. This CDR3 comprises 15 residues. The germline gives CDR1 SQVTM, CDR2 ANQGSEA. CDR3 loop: CSVPNPASATYEQFF. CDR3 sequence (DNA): TGCAGCGTTCCCAATCCCGCATCGGCCACCTACGAGCAGTTCTTC.

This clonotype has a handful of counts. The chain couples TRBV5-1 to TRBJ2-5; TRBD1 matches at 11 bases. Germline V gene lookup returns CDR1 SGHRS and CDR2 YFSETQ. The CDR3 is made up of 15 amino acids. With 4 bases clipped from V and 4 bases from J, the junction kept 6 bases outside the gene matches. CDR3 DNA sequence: TGCGCCAGCAGCGAACCCGGGACAGGGGGAGAGACCCAGTACTTC. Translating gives CASSEPGTGGETQYF. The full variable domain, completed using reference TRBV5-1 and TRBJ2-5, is KAGVTQTPRYLIKTRGQQVTLSCSPISGHRSVSWYQQTPGQGLQFLFEYFSETQRNKGNFPGRFSGRQFSNSRSEMNVSTLELGDSALYLCASSEPGTGGETQYFGPGTRLLVL.

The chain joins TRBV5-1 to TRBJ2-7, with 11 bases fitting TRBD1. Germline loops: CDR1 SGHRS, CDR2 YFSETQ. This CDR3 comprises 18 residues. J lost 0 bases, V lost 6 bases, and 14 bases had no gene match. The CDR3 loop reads CASNSGTGGTRGSYEQYF. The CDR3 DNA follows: TGCGCCAGCAACTCCGGGACAGGGGGTACGAGAGGCTCCTACGAGCAGTACTTC. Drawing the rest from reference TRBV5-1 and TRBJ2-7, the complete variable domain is KAGVTQTPRYLIKTRGQQVTLSCSPISGHRSVSWYQQTPGQGLQFLFEYFSETQRNKGNFPGRFSGRQFSNSRSEMNVSTLELGDSALYLCASNSGTGGTRGSYEQYFGPGTRLTVT.

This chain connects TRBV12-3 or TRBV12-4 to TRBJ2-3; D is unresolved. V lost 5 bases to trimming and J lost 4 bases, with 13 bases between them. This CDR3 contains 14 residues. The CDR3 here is CASSRRDGPDTQYF. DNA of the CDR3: TGTGCCAGCAGTAGACGTGATGGTCCAGATACGCAGTATTTT.

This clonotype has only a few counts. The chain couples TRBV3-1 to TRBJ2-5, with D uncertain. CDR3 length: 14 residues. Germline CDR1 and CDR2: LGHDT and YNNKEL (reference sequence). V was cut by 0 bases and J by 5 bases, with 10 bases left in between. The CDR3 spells CASSQDRTLETQYF. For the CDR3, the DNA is TGTGCCAGCAGCCAAGATCGGACCCTCGAGACCCAGTACTTC.

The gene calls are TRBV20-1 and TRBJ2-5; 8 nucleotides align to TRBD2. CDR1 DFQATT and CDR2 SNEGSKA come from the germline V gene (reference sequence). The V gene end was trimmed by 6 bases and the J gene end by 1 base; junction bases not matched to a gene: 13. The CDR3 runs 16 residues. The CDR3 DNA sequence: TGCAGTGCCCGAGTCTTGAGCGGGGGATCCCAAGAGACCCAGTACTTC. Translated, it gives CSARVLSGGSQETQYF.